The 20 T cell receptor beta chains below all came from one sample that was sequenced in a study of cytomegalovirus exposure and HLA in healthy donors. PCR involved 60 Vbeta and 13 Jbeta primers. Clones were sequenced by immunoSEQ multiplex PCR, and TCRdb holds only the in-frame ones, with some missing. The table shows 18,000 or so clones, with 75% occurring only once. The sequenced material came from PBMCs. These receptor sequences come from a man younger than 30 in good health and CMV-seronegative.

The rearrangement joins TRBV7-9 to TRBJ2-1; D not resolved. V lost 3 bases to trimming and J lost 7 bases, with 19 bases between them. Germline V gene lookup returns CDR1 SEHNR and CDR2 FQNEAQ (reference sequence). This CDR3 contains 16 residues. The CDR3 region has the DNA TGTGCCAGCAGCTTGGTAATGACCCCAAGAGGAAATGAGCAGTTCTTC. Residues: CASSLVMTPRGNEQFF.

This clone showed up just a few times. The chain joins TRBV29-1 to TRBJ2-2, with TRBD1 identical over 7 bases. V gave up 6 bases and J gave up 6 bases; unmatched junction bases: 4. Germline V gene lookup returns CDR1 SQVTM and CDR2 ANQGSEA. CDR3 size: 12 residues. CDR3 sequence: CSVTTGSGELFF. CDR3 nucleotide sequence: TGCAGCGTAACGACAGGGTCCGGGGAGCTGTTTTTT.

Within the sample, this clone is medium-sized. V gene TRBV5-8 combines with J gene TRBJ2-5, with 8 nucleotides matching TRBD1. This CDR3 is 14 amino acids long. Germline loops: CDR1 SGHTS, CDR2 YDEGEE. Trimming at V came to 4 bases and at J to 0 bases, leaving 2 bases not matched to a gene. This CDR3 reads CASSPDRDQETQYF. For the CDR3, the DNA is TGTGCCAGCAGCCCGGACAGGGACCAAGAGACCCAGTACTTC.

This clone has only a few counts. DNA for the CDR3: TGTGCCAGCGCACGGGACAGGAGGACTGTCGGGGAGCTGTTTTTT. This sequence encodes CASARDRRTVGELFF. The chain employs TRBV6-5 and TRBJ2-2, with 8 bases fitting TRBD1. The V segment lost 8 bases and the J segment 7 bases; nucleotides outside the gene matches: 12. Germline V CDR1 and CDR2: MNHEY, SVGAGI. This CDR3 region has 15 residues.

The CDR3: CASSPTGVYEQYF. The CDR3 DNA reads TGTGCCAGCAGTCCGACAGGCGTTTACGAGCAGTACTTC. This rearrangement joins TRBV2 to TRBJ2-7; TRBD1 is a possible D gene (6 bases). Germline values: CDR1 SNHLY, CDR2 FYNNEI. The V end was cut by 5 bases, the J end by 4 bases, with 12 bases between. The CDR3 length is 13 residues.

The rearrangement joins TRBV11-2 to TRBJ2-3, with 8 bases fitting TRBD2. The CDR3 sequence is 14 residues long. Germline V gene sequence: CDR1 SGHAT, CDR2 FQNNGV. Here the CDR3 DNA reads TGTGCGAGCGGTAACGGGAGGGACACAGATACGCAGTATTTT. Translation gives CASGNGRDTDTQYF.

The chain uses TRBV30 and TRBJ1-1; no firm D call. V was shortened by 2 bases and J by 6 bases, with 10 bases between the two germline ends. CDR1 and CDR2 (germline): GTSNPN, SVGIG (reference sequence). The CDR3 is 12 residues long. The CDR3 bases are TGTGCCTGGAGTCTATTTAGTTCTGAAGCTTTCTTT. It encodes CAWSLFSSEAFF.

The J gene is TRBJ2-7, the V gene TRBV7-6; D is possibly TRBD1 (5 bases). This CDR3 comprises 11 residues. Germline-derived CDR1 and CDR2 are SGHVS and FNYEAQ. The CDR3 coding sequence is TGTGCCAGCAGCTCCGACAGTCTCTTCCTGGTC. Translating it yields CASSSDSLFLV.

The chain couples TRBV6-1 to TRBJ1-2; D is perhaps TRBD1 (6 bases). V was trimmed by 0 bases and J by 7 bases, leaving 9 bases between them. The CDR3 is made up of 13 amino acids. Germline CDR1 MNHNS, CDR2 SASEGT. The CDR3 DNA reads TGTGCCAGCAGTGAAGCCACAGGGACTGGCTACACCTTC. This translates into CASSEATGTGYTF.

The chain carries TRBV5-6 and TRBJ1-2; 7 bases map to TRBD1. This CDR3 spans 15 amino acids. Germline V CDR1 and CDR2: SGHDT, YYEEEE. J lost 4 bases, V lost 4 bases, and 10 bases had no gene match. Here the CDR3 reads CASSRGTDAVYGYTF. CDR3 sequence (DNA): TGTGCCAGCAGCCGCGGGACAGACGCCGTCTATGGCTACACCTTC.

V is TRBV6-1 and J is TRBJ1-1; weak D call: TRBD1 (6 bases). V lost 5 bases to trimming and J lost 5 bases, with 15 bases between them. CDR1 and CDR2 from the germline V gene are MNHNS and SASEGT. The CDR3 has 14 residues. CDR3 sequence reads: CASSSSGDRTEAFF. CDR3 bases: TGTGCCAGCAGTTCCTCAGGGGATCGGACTGAAGCTTTCTTT.

This chain links TRBV29-1 with TRBJ2-2; D might be TRBD2 (5 bases). Trimming removed 7 bases at V and 3 bases at J, with 6 bases between. The CDR3 loop spans 11 amino acids. Germline values: CDR1 SQVTM, CDR2 ANQGSEA. The CDR3 bases are TGCAGCGGAGGGTACACCGGGGAGCTGTTTTTT. Its protein product is CSGGYTGELFF.

The chain carries TRBV7-9 and TRBJ1-2; D gene uncertain. V gave up 2 bases and J gave up 3 bases, with 7 bases separating them. There are 13 residues in the CDR3. Germline V lookup: CDR1 SEHNR, CDR2 FQNEAQ (reference sequence). The CDR3 sequence is CASSLPGYYGYTF. The CDR3 nucleotides read TGTGCCAGCAGCTTACCAGGTTACTATGGCTACACCTTC. The full variable domain, in which reference TRBV7-9 and TRBJ1-2 provide the parts outside the CDR3, is DTGVSQNPRHKITKRGQNVTFRCDPISEHNRLYWYRQTLGQGPEFLTYFQNEAQLEKSRLLSDRFSAERPKGSFSTLEIQRTEQGDSAMYLCASSLPGYYGYTFGSGTRLTVV.

The rearrangement uses TRBV19 and TRBJ1-1; 10 bases are a match to TRBD1. The CDR3 has 14 residues. V shed 4 bases, J shed 4 bases, and the junction held 3 bases outside the gene matches. Germline V CDR1 and CDR2: LNHDA, SQIVND (reference sequence). CDR3 region: CASSTTGGSTEAFF. CDR3 sequence (DNA): TGTGCCAGTAGTACGACAGGGGGCAGCACTGAAGCTTTCTTT.

In its sample, this clone was seen a few times. The gene calls are TRBV6-5 and TRBJ1-1, with a weak D call TRBD1 (5 bases). Trimming stripped 8 bases from V and 11 bases from J, with 18 bases between. CDR1 is MNHEY and CDR2 is SVGAGI in the germline V gene. The CDR3 covers 12 residues. The CDR3 sequence is CASSRGGGEAFF. The CDR3 nucleotides are TGTGCCAGCTCACGGGGCGGGGGTGAGGCTTTCTTT.

The rearrangement joins TRBV13 to TRBJ2-5; 16 nucleotides line up with TRBD2. Germline CDR1 and CDR2: PRHDT and FYEKMQ (reference sequence). This CDR3 region has 17 residues. The J segment lost 4 bases and the V segment lost 6 bases, leaving 8 bases of the junction unmatched. For the CDR3, the DNA is TGTGCCAGCAGTATTCCGGGACTAGCGGGGGGGCTAGAGACCCAGTACTTC. This codes for CASSIPGLAGGLETQYF.

The chain has TRBV30 and TRBJ1-1; D uncertain. This CDR3 contains 12 residues. V lost 2 bases to trimming and J lost 3 bases, with 7 bases between them. Germline-derived CDR1 and CDR2 are GTSNPN and SVGIG (reference sequence). CDR3 amino acids: CAWSLGDTEAFF. DNA for the CDR3: TGTGCCTGGAGTCTCGGGGACACTGAAGCTTTCTTT.

In its sample, this clone was seen once. The chain has TRBV30 and TRBJ1-1; 9 bases align to TRBD1. V dropped 1 base and J dropped 5; count of bases not matched to a gene: 8. Germline V gene data show CDR1 as GTSNPN and CDR2 as SVGIG (reference sequence). The length of the CDR3 is 15 residues. DNA of the CDR3: TGTGCCTGGAGTGGTAGACAGGGGGTTGTTACTGAAGCTTTCTTT. It encodes CAWSGRQGVVTEAFF.

Comments on this clone: One junction end does not reproduce the germline sequence, and a read error may be involved. This sequence joins TRBV7-7 and TRBJ1-1, with unresolved D. The CDR3 covers 13 residues. Germline-derived CDR1 and CDR2 are SSHAT and FNYEAQ (reference sequence). CDR3 nucleotides: TGTGCTAGCAGCTCCGGACTTAACACTGAAGCTTTCTTT. As protein: CASSSGLNTEAFF.

The chain couples TRBV30 to TRBJ2-2; possible D gene TRBD1, 6 bases. Germline-derived CDR1 and CDR2 are GTSNPN and SVGIG (reference sequence). V lost 8 bases and J 5 bases, leaving 12 bases between the germline ends. The CDR3 is 12 amino acids. CDR3 DNA: TGTGCCAACTCCCAGGGGACCGGGGAGCTGTTTTTT. Translating gives CANSQGTGELFF.